This T cell receptor beta chain was recovered during a study of beta chain features in type 1 diabetes. About the study: Patients were similar to healthy donors in age and gender (as well as in cell yields).

CDR1 and CDR2 from the germline V gene are GTSNPN and SVGIG (reference sequence). This CDR3 region has 13 residues. With 2 bases removed from V and 3 bases from J, the gap between germline ends came to 8 bases. This clone was recorded a few times. The isolated RNA, all of it, was reverse transcribed, so expressed TCRB transcripts were what got sequenced. Generated by immunoSEQ multiplex PCR, the TCRdb table keeps only in-frame clones and is missing some. The top ten hold under 0.02% of the sample, which has around 350,000 clones, roughly 12% seen once. Sequences were obtained from naive CD4+ T cells from blood. This chain uses TRBV30 with TRBJ1-5; D remains ambiguous. The TCR originated in a man between 18 and 29 years old in good health. The CDR3 nucleotides read TGTGCCTGGAGTATGGCGGACAATCAGCCCCAGCATTTT. Translating gives CAWSMADNQPQHF. The complete variable domain, with remaining parts taken from reference TRBV30 and TRBJ1-5, reads SQTIHQWPATLVQPVGSPLSLECTVEGTSNPNLYWYRQAAGRGLQLLFYSVGIGQISSEVPQNLSASRPQDRQFILSSKKLLLSDSGFYLCAWSMADNQPQHFGDGTRLSIL.